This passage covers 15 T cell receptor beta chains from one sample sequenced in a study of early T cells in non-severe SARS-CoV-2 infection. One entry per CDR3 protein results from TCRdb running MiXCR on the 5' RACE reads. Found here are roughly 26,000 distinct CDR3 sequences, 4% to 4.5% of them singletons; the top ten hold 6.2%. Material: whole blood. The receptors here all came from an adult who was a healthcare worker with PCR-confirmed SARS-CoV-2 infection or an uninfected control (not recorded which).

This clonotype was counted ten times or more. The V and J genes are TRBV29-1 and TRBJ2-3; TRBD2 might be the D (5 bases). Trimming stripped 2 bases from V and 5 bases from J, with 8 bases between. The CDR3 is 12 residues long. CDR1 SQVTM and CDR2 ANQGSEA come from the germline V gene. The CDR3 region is CSVEREGDTQYF. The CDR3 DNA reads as TGCAGCGTTGAACGGGAAGGAGATACGCAGTATTTT.

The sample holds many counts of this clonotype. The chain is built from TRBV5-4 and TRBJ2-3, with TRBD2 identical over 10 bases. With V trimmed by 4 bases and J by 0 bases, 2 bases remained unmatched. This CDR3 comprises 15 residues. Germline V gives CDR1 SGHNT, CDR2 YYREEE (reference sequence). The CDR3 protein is CASSTSGISTDTQYF. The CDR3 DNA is TGTGCCAGCAGCACTAGCGGGATAAGCACAGATACGCAGTATTTT.

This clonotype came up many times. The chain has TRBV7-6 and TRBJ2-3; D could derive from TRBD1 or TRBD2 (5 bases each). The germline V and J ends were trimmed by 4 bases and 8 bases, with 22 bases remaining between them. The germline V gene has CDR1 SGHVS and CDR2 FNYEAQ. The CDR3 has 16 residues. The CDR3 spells CASSSTLLRGQITQYF. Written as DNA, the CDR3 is TGTGCCAGCAGCTCGACCCTCCTACGGGGCCAGATTACGCAGTATTTT.

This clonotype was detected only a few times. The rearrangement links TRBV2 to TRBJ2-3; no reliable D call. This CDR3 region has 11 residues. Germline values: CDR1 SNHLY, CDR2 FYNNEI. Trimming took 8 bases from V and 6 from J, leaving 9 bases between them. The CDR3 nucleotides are TGTGCCAGCGGATACCAGGATACGCAGTATTTT. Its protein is CASGYQDTQYF.

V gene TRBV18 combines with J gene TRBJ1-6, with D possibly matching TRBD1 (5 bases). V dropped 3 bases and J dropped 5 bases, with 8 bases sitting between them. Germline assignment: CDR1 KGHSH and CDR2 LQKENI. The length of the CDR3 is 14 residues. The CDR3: CASSPGTDNSPLHF. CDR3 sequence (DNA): TGTGCCAGCTCACCTGGGACCGATAATTCACCCCTCCACTTT.

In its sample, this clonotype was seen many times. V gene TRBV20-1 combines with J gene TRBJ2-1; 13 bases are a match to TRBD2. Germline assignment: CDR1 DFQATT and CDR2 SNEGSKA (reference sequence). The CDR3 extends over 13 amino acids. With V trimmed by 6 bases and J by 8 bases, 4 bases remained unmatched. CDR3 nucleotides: TGCAGTGCCGTGGGACTAGCGGGATATGAGCAGTTCTTC. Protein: CSAVGLAGYEQFF.

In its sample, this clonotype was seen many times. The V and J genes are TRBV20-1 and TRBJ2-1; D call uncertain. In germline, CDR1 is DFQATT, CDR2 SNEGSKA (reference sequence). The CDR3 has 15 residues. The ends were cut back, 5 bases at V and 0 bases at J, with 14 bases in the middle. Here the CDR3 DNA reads TGCAGTGCTCATGGGGTACCGAGCTCCTACAATGAGCAGTTCTTC. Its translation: CSAHGVPSSYNEQFF.

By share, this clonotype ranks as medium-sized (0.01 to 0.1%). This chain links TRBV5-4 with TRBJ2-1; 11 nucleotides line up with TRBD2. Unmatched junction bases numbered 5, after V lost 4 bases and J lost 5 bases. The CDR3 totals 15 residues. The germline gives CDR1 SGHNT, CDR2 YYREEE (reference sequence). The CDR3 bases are TGTGCCAGCAGCAGCACTAGCGGGGGTAACAATGAGCAGTTCTTC. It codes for CASSSTSGGNNEQFF.

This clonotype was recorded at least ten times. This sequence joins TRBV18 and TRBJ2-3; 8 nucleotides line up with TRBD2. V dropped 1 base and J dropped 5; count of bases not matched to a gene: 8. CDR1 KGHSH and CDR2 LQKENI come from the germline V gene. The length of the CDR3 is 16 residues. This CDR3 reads CASSPLGAGAGDTQYF. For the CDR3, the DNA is TGTGCCAGCTCACCACTTGGAGCGGGAGCAGGAGATACGCAGTATTTT.

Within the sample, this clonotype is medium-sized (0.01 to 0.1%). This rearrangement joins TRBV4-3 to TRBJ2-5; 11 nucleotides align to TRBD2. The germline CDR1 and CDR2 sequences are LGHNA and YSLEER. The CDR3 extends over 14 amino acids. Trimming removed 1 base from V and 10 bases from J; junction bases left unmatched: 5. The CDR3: CASSQGLAGSNQYF. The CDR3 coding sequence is TGCGCCAGCAGCCAAGGACTAGCGGGAAGTAACCAGTACTTC.

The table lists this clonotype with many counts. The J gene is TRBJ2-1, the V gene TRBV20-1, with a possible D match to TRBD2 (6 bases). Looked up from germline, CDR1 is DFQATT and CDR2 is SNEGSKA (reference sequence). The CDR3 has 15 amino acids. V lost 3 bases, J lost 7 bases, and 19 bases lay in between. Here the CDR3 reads CSARGGPTLPNEQFF. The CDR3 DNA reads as TGCAGTGCTAGGGGGGGACCGACCCTCCCGAATGAGCAGTTCTTC.

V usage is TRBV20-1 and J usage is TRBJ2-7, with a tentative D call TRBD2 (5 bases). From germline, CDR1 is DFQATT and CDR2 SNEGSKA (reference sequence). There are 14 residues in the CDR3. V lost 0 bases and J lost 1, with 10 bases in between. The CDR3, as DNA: TGCAGTGCTAGAGATGTTGGCGGGTCCTACGAGCAGTACTTC. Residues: CSARDVGGSYEQYF.

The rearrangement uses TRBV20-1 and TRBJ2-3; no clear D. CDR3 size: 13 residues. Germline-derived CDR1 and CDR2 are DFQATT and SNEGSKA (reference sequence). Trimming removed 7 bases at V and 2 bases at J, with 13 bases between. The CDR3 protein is CSVRNQATDTQYF. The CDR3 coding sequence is TGCAGTGTTCGAAACCAGGCCACAGATACGCAGTATTTT.

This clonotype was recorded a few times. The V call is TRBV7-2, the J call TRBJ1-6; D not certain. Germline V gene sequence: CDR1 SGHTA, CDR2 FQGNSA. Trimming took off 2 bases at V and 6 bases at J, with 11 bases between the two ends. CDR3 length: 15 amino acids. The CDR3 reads CASSLWGVSNSPLHF. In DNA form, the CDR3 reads TGTGCCAGCAGCTTATGGGGAGTCAGTAATTCACCCCTCCACTTT. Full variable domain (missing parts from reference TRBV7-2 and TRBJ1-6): GAGVSQSPSNKVTEKGKDVELRCDPISGHTALYWYRQSLGQGLEFLIYFQGNSAPDKSGLPSDRFSAERTGGSVSTLTIQRTQQEDSAVYLCASSLWGVSNSPLHFGNGTRLTVT.

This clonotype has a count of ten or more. The DNA for the CDR3 is TGTGCCAGCAGTCTAGGTGACTACGAGCAGTACTTC. It translates to CASSLGDYEQYF. The V and J genes are TRBV12-3 or TRBV12-4 and TRBJ2-7; D unclear. The CDR3 is 12 amino acids. Trimming pared 5 bases from V and 3 bases from J, leaving 8 bases between.